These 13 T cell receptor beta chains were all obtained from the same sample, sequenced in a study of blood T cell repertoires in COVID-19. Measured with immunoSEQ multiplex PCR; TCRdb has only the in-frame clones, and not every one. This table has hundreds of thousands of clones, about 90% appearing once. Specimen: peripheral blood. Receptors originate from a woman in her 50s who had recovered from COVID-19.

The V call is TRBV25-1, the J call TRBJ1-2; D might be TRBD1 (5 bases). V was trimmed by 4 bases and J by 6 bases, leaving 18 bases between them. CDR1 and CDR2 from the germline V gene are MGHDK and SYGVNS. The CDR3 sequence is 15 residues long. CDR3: CASSGAGRRKDGYTF. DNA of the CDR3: TGTGCCAGCAGTGGGGCGGGACGGAGAAAGGATGGCTACACCTTC.

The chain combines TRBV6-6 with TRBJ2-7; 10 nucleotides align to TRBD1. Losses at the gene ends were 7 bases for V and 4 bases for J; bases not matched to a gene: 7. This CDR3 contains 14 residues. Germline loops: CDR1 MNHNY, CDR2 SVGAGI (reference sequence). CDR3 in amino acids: CASTRDRGIYEQYF. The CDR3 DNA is TGTGCCAGCACCCGGGACAGGGGTATTTACGAGCAGTACTTC.

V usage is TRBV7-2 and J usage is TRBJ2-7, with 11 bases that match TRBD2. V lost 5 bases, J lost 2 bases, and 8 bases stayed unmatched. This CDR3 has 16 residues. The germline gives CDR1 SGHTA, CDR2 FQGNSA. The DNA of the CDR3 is TGTGCCAGCAGCCCTACCGTTAGCGGGAGGGCCTACGAGCAGTACTTC. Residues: CASSPTVSGRAYEQYF.

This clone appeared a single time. This CDR3 reads CASRPRGSLNQPQHF. The CDR3 DNA reads TGTGCCAGTAGGCCCAGAGGTAGTCTCAATCAGCCCCAGCATTTT. This chain uses TRBV19 with TRBJ1-5; no clear D. Trimming removed 6 bases from V and 3 bases from J, with 15 bases in between. CDR1 is LNHDA, CDR2 SQIVND, per germline (reference sequence). The CDR3 runs to 15 residues.

The CDR3 bases are TGCGCCACCCAAGGAGGGATCGGCACTGAAGCTTTCTTT. It translates to CATQGGIGTEAFF. This chain uses TRBV5-1 with TRBJ1-1, with no clear D. V lost 9 bases and J lost 4, with 16 bases in between. Germline CDR1 SGHRS, CDR2 YFSETQ. There are 13 residues in the CDR3.

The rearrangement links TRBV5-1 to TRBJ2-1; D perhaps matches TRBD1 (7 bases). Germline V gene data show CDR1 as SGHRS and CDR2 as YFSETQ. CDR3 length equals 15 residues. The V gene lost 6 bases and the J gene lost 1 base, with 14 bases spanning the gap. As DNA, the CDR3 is TGCGCCAGCACCCCAGGGGGGCTGTCCTACAATGAGCAGTTCTTC. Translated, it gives CASTPGGLSYNEQFF.

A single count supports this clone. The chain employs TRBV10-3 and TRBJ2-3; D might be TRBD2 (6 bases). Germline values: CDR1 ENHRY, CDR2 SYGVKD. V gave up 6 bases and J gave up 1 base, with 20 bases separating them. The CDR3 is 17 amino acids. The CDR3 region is CAIRDGLGGRGTDTQYF. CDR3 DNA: TGTGCCATCAGAGATGGTTTGGGAGGTCGGGGCACAGATACGCAGTATTTT.

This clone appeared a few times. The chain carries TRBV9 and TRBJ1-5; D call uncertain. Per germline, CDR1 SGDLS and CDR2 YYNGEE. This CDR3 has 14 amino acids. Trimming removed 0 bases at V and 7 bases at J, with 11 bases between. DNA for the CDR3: TGTGCCAGCAGCGTAGGAGGAGGGTTACAGCCCCAGCATTTT. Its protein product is CASSVGGGLQPQHF.

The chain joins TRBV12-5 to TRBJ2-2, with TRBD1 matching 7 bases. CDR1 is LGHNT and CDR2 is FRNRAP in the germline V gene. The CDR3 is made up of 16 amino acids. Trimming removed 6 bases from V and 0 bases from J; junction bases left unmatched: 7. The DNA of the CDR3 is TGTGCTAGTGGACAAACCGGGACAGCGAACACCGGGGAGCTGTTTTTT. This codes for CASGQTGTANTGELFF.

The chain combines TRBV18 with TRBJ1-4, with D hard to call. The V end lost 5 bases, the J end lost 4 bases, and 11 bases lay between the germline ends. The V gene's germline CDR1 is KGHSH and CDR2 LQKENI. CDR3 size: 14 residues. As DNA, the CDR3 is TGTGCCAGCTCATTTAGCGGACTTAATGAAAAACTGTTTTTT. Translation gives CASSFSGLNEKLFF.

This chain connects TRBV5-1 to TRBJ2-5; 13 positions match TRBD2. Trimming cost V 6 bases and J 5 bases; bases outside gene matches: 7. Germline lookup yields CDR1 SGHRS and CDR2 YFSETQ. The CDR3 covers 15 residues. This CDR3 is CASKVLAGGPETQYF. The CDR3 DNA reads TGCGCCAGCAAGGTACTAGCGGGAGGGCCTGAGACCCAGTACTTC.

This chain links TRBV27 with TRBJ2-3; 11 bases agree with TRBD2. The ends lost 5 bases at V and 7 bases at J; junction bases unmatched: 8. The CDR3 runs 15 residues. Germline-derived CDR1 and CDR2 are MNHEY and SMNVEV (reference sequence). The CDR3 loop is CASSISGGAVNTQYF. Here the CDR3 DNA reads TGTGCCAGCAGTATTAGCGGGGGGGCAGTGAATACGCAGTATTTT.

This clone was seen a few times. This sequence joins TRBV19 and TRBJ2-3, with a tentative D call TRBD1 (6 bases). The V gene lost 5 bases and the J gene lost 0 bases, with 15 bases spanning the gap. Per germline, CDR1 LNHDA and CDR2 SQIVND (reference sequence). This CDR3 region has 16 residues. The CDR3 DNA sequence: TGTGCCAGTAGTCCTCTACAGGGTTTGAGCACAGATACGCAGTATTTT. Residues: CASSPLQGLSTDTQYF.